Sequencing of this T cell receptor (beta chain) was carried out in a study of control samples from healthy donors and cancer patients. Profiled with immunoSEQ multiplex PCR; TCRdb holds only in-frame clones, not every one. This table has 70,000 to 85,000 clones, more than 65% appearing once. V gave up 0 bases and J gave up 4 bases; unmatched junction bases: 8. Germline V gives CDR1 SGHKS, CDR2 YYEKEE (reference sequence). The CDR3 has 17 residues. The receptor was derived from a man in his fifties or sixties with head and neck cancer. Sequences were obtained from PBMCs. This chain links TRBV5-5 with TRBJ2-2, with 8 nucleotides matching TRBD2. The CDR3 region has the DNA TGTGCCAGCAGCTTGGGTATGGGGCTAGCGGGCACCGGGGAGCTGTTTTTT. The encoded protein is CASSLGMGLAGTGELFF.